This TCR beta chain was obtained from a study of cytomegalovirus exposure and HLA in healthy donors. Overall study context: Out of 150 million to 200 million T cells, an earlier analysis found about 100 million unique TCR beta sequences in total.

V shed 4 bases and J shed 7 bases, with 11 bases lying between them. Germline V gene data show CDR1 as MNHNS and CDR2 as SASEGT. This CDR3 is built from 13 residues. Amplification used 60 Vbeta primers and 13 Jbeta primers. Using immunoSEQ multiplex PCR, the repertoire was profiled, and TCRdb retains in-frame clones only, with some absent. The sample yields about 160,000 clones, roughly 82% seen once. A note on this clone: The antigen remains unidentified.

Study-level points and caveats: An analysis done earlier found most TCR beta V segments productive about 87% or about 30% of the time. In a later analysis, HLA-C alleles had the fewest associated TCRs, DRB1 alleles the most. Reportedly, a later analysis found an Asian-associated ancestry cluster had fewer N-insertions than the roughly 670-donor mean.

Sequencing was done on a sample of PBMCs. This TCR was sampled from a man aged 45-65 years in good health and CMV-seropositive. The V call is TRBV6-1, the J call TRBJ1-5; no definite D call. The CDR3, as DNA: TGTGCCAGCAGTGGACTCCCGGGGCAGCCCCAGCATTTT. Protein product: CASSGLPGQPQHF.